The clone carrying this TCR beta chain was seen more than once but under ten times. As originally analysed: From reference gene primer amplification, estimates of nucleated cell counts were derived. The repertoire was sequenced with immunoSEQ multiplex PCR; TCRdb's copy has only in-frame clones and lacks some. The V and J calls and clone size come from that table; D and trimming were worked out from the DNA. The sample contains roughly 75,000 clones, roughly 70% of which appear only once. The data are from a study of blood T cell repertoires in COVID-19. CDR3 length equals 17 residues. Germline assignment: CDR1 LNHDA and CDR2 SQIVND (reference sequence). With 5 bases clipped from V and 2 bases from J, the junction kept 14 bases outside the gene matches.

This clonotype originated in a human donor with acute or convalescent COVID-19. The donor label of this sample is uncertain. The sequenced sample consisted of peripheral blood. This sequence joins TRBV19 and TRBJ2-5, with 7 nucleotides matching TRBD1. The CDR3 DNA reads TGTGCCAGTAGTCCTACCCGACAGGGTGAAGGGCAAGAGACCCAGTACTTC. Amino acids: CASSPTRQGEGQETQYF.